These 31 T cell receptor beta chains share one sample of origin, sequenced in a study of T cells in women clearing cervical HPV infection. Assay: immunoSEQ multiplex PCR; the TCRdb copy retains only in-frame clones and omits some. Recorded for this sample: 20,000 or so clones. The specimen sequenced was blood buffy coat. These receptors all come from a woman between 18 and 69 years old with a cervical HPV16 infection that either progressed to CIN3+ or cleared (not recorded which).

Remarks on this clone: The read is 3 residues too short to cover the CDR3 end, so that end is filled in from the germline J gene. V usage is TRBV20-1 and J usage is TRBJ2-5, with TRBD2 matching over 7 bases. There are 13 residues in the CDR3. Germline values: CDR1 DFQATT, CDR2 SNEGSKA (reference sequence). V was pared by 5 bases and J by 2 bases, with 5 bases of the junction left unmatched. Here the CDR3 reads CSAPSGFQETQYF. The CDR3 DNA, read in part, is TGCAGTGCTCCTAGCGGTTTTCAAGAGACC.

Worth noting for this clone: The CDR3 end lies 3 residues beyond the end of the read and is filled in from the germline J gene. The V and J genes are TRBV5-1 and TRBJ2-5, with 16 bases matching TRBD2. Germline assignment: CDR1 SGHRS and CDR2 YFSETQ. The CDR3 length is 16 residues. V lost 4 bases, J lost 6 bases, and 6 bases stayed unmatched. The part of the CDR3 DNA that was read is TGCGCCAGCAGCGGGGGACTAGCGGGAGGGCAGAAGACC. Translating it yields CASSGGLAGGQKT. The CDR3 as a whole reads CASSGGLAGGQKTQYF.

A note on this clone: Read data end 3 residues before the CDR3 end; the end is taken from the germline J gene. This chain connects TRBV2 to TRBJ2-3; TRBD2 is a possible D gene (7 bases). V shed 5 bases and J shed 6 bases, with 18 bases lying between them. Germline CDR1 SNHLY, CDR2 FYNNEI. This CDR3 region has 15 residues. The sequenced part of the CDR3 DNA is TGTGCCAGCAGTACCTTTGGGGGGGCCCTGGATACG. It codes for CASSTFGGALDT. The whole CDR3 sequence reads CASSTFGGALDTQYF.

With regard to this clone: The observed sequence ends 3 residues before the CDR3 terminus, with the missing tail filled in from the germline J gene. The chain has TRBV25-1 and TRBJ2-5; 13 nucleotides match TRBD2. The CDR3 consists of 16 residues. Germline values: CDR1 MGHDK, CDR2 SYGVNS. V was clipped by 5 bases and J by 3 bases; unmatched bases: 6. Incomplete CDR3 DNA: TGTGCCAGCAGTCCGGGACTAGCGGGGTCCAAAGAGACC. This encodes CASSPGLAGSKET. The entire CDR3 is CASSPGLAGSKETQYF.

Incomplete CDR3 DNA: TGTGCCAGCAGCCAAGGGGACAGGGTCTGGAATGAG. It codes for CASSQGDRVWNE. The whole CDR3 reads CASSQGDRVWNEQFF. The chain is built from TRBV14 and TRBJ2-1, with 9 bases lining up with TRBD1. The observed sequence ends 3 residues before the CDR3 terminus, with the missing tail filled in from the germline J gene. The CDR3 consists of 15 residues. The junction had 5 bases not matched to a gene; V was cut back by 1 base and J by 7 bases. CDR1 SGHDN and CDR2 FVKESK come from the germline V gene.

As to this clone: The CDR3 goes on 3 residues after the read ends, and that part is filled in from the germline J gene. The rearrangement links TRBV5-1 to TRBJ2-5, with D possibly being TRBD2 (6 bases). Deletions cut 4 bases from V and 5 bases from J, with 18 bases between. CDR3 length: 15 residues. The germline CDR1 and CDR2 sequences are SGHRS and YFSETQ. CDR3 protein: CASSTRRGGGETQYF. The CDR3 DNA, read in part, is TGCGCCAGCAGCACCCGGCGGGGTGGGGGGGAGACC. The whole variable domain, remainder taken from reference TRBV5-1 and TRBJ2-5, is KAGVTQTPRYLIKTRGQQVTLSCSPISGHRSVSWYQQTPGQGLQFLFEYFSETQRNKGNFPGRFSGRQFSNSRSEMNVSTLELGDSALYLCASSTRRGGGETQYFGPGTRLLVL.

To note about this clone: Read coverage stops 3 residues before the CDR3 terminus; the germline J gene supplies the remainder. The V call is TRBV28, the J call TRBJ1-1; weak D call: TRBD1 (5 bases). The CDR3 has 15 amino acids. Germline-derived CDR1 and CDR2 are MDHEN and SYDVKM. The ends were cut back, 3 bases at V and 6 bases at J, with 17 bases in the middle. The covered CDR3 bases are TGTGCCAGCAGTTTGGGGGGGGGTAATCGTCCTGAA. Protein product: CASSLGGGNRPE. The full CDR3 is CASSLGGGNRPEAFF.

CDR3 amino acids: CSARDPLLSFEEGLFSYEQYF. Incomplete CDR3 DNA: TGCAGTGCTAGAGATCCACTCCTTTCGTTTGAGGAGGGACTATTCTCCTACGAG. The chain has TRBV20-1 and TRBJ2-7; TRBD2 matches 7 bases. Coverage ceases 3 residues before the CDR3 finishes, and the germline J gene fills in the end. The CDR3 is made up of 21 amino acids. With V trimmed by 0 bases and J by 0 bases, 23 bases remained unmatched. The germline V gene encodes CDR1 DFQATT and CDR2 SNEGSKA (reference sequence).

As regards this clone: The read is 3 residues too short to cover the CDR3 end, so that end is filled in from the germline J gene. The J gene is TRBJ2-2, the V gene TRBV28; no clear D. V lost 7 bases and J lost 8, with 11 bases in between. The CDR3 spans 12 residues. Germline V CDR1 and CDR2: MDHEN, SYDVKM. CDR3 amino acids: CASKIPQGELFF. The part of the CDR3 DNA that was read is TGTGCCAGCAAAATCCCACAGGGGGAG.

With respect to this clone: The CDR3 is cut off 3 residues early in the read; its end comes from the germline J gene. V gene TRBV7-9 combines with J gene TRBJ1-1; D may be TRBD1 (5 bases). The CDR3 is 14 residues long. Germline CDR1 and CDR2: SEHNR and FQNEAQ (reference sequence). Trimming removed 6 bases from V and 3 bases from J, with 14 bases in between. The CDR3 reads CASRSGIGDTEAFF. The part of the CDR3 DNA that was read is TGTGCCAGCAGGTCAGGGATAGGGGACACTGAA. The full variable domain, with the rest looked up from reference TRBV7-9 and TRBJ1-1, is DTGVSQNPRHKITKRGQNVTFRCDPISEHNRLYWYRQTLGQGPEFLTYFQNEAQLEKSRLLSDRFSAERPKGSFSTLEIQRTEQGDSAMYLCASRSGIGDTEAFFGQGTRLTVV.

Comment on this clone: The read gets to within 3 residues of the CDR3 end, and the germline J gene fills in the rest. The chain couples TRBV7-9 to TRBJ1-3, with TRBD1 matching 7 bases. Germline CDR1 SEHNR, CDR2 FQNEAQ (reference sequence). CDR3 size: 15 residues. V lost 4 bases and J lost 1; bases outside the gene matches: 4. The chain's CDR3 is CASSWSTGSGNTIYF. The sequenced part of the CDR3 DNA is TGTGCCAGCAGCTGGTCGACAGGGTCTGGAAACACC. The variable domain in full, completed from reference TRBV7-9 and TRBJ1-3, reads DTGVSQNPRHKITKRGQNVTFRCDPISEHNRLYWYRQTLGQGPEFLTYFQNEAQLEKSRLLSDRFSAERPKGSFSTLEIQRTEQGDSAMYLCASSWSTGSGNTIYFGEGSWLTVV.

For this clone: An end of the junction differs from the germline gene, which may be a read error. Read sequence stops 3 residues before the CDR3 end, and the germline J gene provides the missing end. The V gene is TRBV4-2, the J gene TRBJ2-6; D is uncertain. The CDR3 runs to 16 residues. CDR1 and CDR2 from the germline V gene are LGHNA and YNFKEQ. The CDR3 region is CASSQDIGSGANVLTF. The CDR3 DNA, read in part, is TGCGCCAGCAGCCAAGATATAGGGTCCGGGGCCAACGTC.

Comments on this clone: The read comes to an end 3 residues before the CDR3 does, leaving the germline J gene to fill in the end. The genes are TRBV2 and TRBJ1-2, with D perhaps TRBD1 (6 bases). In germline, CDR1 is SNHLY, CDR2 FYNNEI. There are 19 residues in the CDR3. The CDR3 loop reads CASSRLSGLRTDHYNDYTF. Partial CDR3 DNA: TGTGCCAGCAGCCGCCTGAGTGGTTTAAGGACAGACCACTACAATGAC.

Regarding this clone: Read coverage stops 3 residues before the CDR3 terminus; the germline J gene supplies the remainder. The chain employs TRBV2 and TRBJ2-3; TRBD2 agrees at 9 bases. The CDR3 totals 17 residues. Germline CDR1 and CDR2: SNHLY and FYNNEI. Unmatched junction bases numbered 6, after V lost 0 bases and J lost 2 bases. CDR3 amino acids: CASSEALGLADTDTQYF. The covered CDR3 bases are TGTGCCAGCAGTGAAGCGCTGGGACTAGCAGACACAGATACG.

A note on this clone: Read data end 3 residues before the CDR3 end; the end is taken from the germline J gene. The chain employs TRBV6-2 or TRBV6-3 and TRBJ2-1, with 9 bases lining up with TRBD2. This CDR3 is 13 amino acids long. V lost 8 bases to trimming and J lost 5 bases; unmatched junction nucleotides: 4. Germline assignment: CDR1 MNHEY and CDR2 SVGEGT. CDR3 DNA (partial): TGTGCCAGCGGGCGGACTAGCGACAATGAG. Its translation: CASGRTSDNE. The CDR3 reads in full as CASGRTSDNEQFF.

Points on this clone: The sequenced fragment ends 3 residues before the CDR3 boundary, so the rest is inferred from the germline J gene. This rearrangement joins TRBV6-2 or TRBV6-3 to TRBJ1-1; the match to TRBD1 covers 9 bases. CDR3 length: 15 amino acids. Trimming at V came to 4 bases and at J to 3 bases, leaving 6 bases not matched to a gene. Germline CDR1 reads MNHEY; CDR2 reads SVGEGT. CDR3 region: CASSSLGQGHTEAFF. CDR3 DNA (partial): TGTGCCAGCAGTTCCCTAGGACAGGGGCACACTGAA.

About this clone: The read comes to an end 3 residues before the CDR3 does, leaving the germline J gene to fill in the end. The rearrangement uses TRBV20-1 and TRBJ2-7, with TRBD2 as a possible D gene (6 bases). V dropped 0 bases and J dropped 0 bases, with 18 bases sitting between them. The CDR3 runs to 17 residues. CDR1 DFQATT and CDR2 SNEGSKA come from the germline V gene (reference sequence). The CDR3 bases that were read are TGCAGTGCTAGAGAAGCGGCCTGGACTAACCCCTCCTACGAG. It specifies CSAREAAWTNPSYE. The complete CDR3 sequence is CSAREAAWTNPSYEQYF.

Partial CDR3 DNA: TGTGCCAGCAGCGTTGGACAGGAAACAGATACG. It yields the protein CASSVGQETDT. The CDR3, in full, reads CASSVGQETDTQYF. The rearrangement links TRBV7-2 to TRBJ2-3, with 7 positions matching TRBD1. The read is 3 residues too short to cover the CDR3 end, so that end is filled in from the germline J gene. Looked up from germline, CDR1 is SGHTA and CDR2 is FQGNSA. V shed 5 bases and J 3 bases; nucleotides not matched to a gene: 5. This CDR3 contains 14 residues.

Worth noting for this clone: The read halts 3 residues ahead of the CDR3 end, with the missing end drawn from the germline J gene. V and J are TRBV11-2 and TRBJ2-1, with 13 bases lining up with TRBD2. After removal of 4 bases from V and 9 bases from J, the junction contained 6 bases not matched to a gene. The CDR3 has 15 amino acids. The germline V gene has CDR1 SGHAT and CDR2 FQNNGV. The CDR3 spells CASSYDRTSGSEQFF. The part of the CDR3 DNA that was read is TGTGCCAGCAGCTACGACCGGACTAGCGGGAGTGAG.

In the case of this clone: The CDR3 end falls 3 residues outside the read, so it is completed with the germline J gene. This sequence joins TRBV11-2 and TRBJ2-2, with 7 bases aligning to TRBD2. Germline V CDR1 and CDR2: SGHAT, FQNNGV. V trimming: 5 bases; J trimming: 10 bases; junction bases outside the gene matches: 4. The CDR3 covers 12 residues. The CDR3 here is CASSDAGEELFF. The part of the CDR3 DNA that was read is TGTGCCAGCAGCGATGCGGGAGAGGAG.

Points on this clone: The observed sequence ends 3 residues before the CDR3 terminus, with the missing tail filled in from the germline J gene. The chain uses TRBV7-8 and TRBJ1-2, with D maybe TRBD1 (6 bases). Trimming removed 5 bases at V and 3 bases at J, with 13 bases between. The V gene's germline CDR1 is SGHVS and CDR2 FQNEAQ. This CDR3 spans 14 amino acids. CDR3 DNA, as far as it was read: TGTGCCAGCAGCCCGGGACACCGGGACTATGGC. Its translation: CASSPGHRDYG. The entire CDR3 protein reads CASSPGHRDYGYTF.

Worth noting for this clone: The read ends 3 residues shy of where the CDR3 ends; the end is completed using the germline J gene. This sequence joins TRBV5-6 and TRBJ2-1; 9 positions match TRBD2. The CDR3 sequence is 15 residues long. Trimming cost V 2 bases and J 4 bases; bases outside gene matches: 4. Germline V gives CDR1 SGHDT, CDR2 YYEEEE. The CDR3 bases that were read are TGTGCCAGCAGCTTCGGACTAGCGAGTTACAATGAG. Residues: CASSFGLASYNE. In full, the CDR3 is CASSFGLASYNEQFF.

In the case of this clone: The CDR3 end falls 3 residues outside the read, so it is completed with the germline J gene. J is TRBJ2-1 and V is TRBV14, with TRBD1 matching over 11 bases. The CDR3 contains 18 residues. CDR1 is SGHDN and CDR2 is FVKESK in the germline V gene. The V gene end was trimmed by 3 bases and the J gene end by 4 bases; junction bases not matched to a gene: 11. The part of the CDR3 DNA that was read is TGTGCCAGCAGCCACCTGGAGGGACAGGGGGTAAGGTACAATGAG. This gives the protein CASSHLEGQGVRYNE. The entire CDR3 protein reads CASSHLEGQGVRYNEQFF.

CDR3 bases read: TGTGCCAGCAGGGACAGGGTGGGACACGAG. Translated, it gives CASRDRVGHE. The complete CDR3 reads CASRDRVGHEQYF. V and J are TRBV2 and TRBJ2-7; 8 bases agree with TRBD1. The read halts 3 residues ahead of the CDR3 end, with the missing end drawn from the germline J gene. Trimming removed 6 bases from V and 5 bases from J; junction bases left unmatched: 6. Germline V gene data show CDR1 as SNHLY and CDR2 as FYNNEI. This CDR3 is built from 13 residues.

A word on this clone: From the germline J gene comes the end of the CDR3, since the read stops 3 residues before it. The chain employs TRBV12-3 or TRBV12-4 and TRBJ2-1; maybe TRBD1 (6 bases). The V gene lost 2 bases and the J gene lost 6 bases, with 11 bases spanning the gap. This CDR3 spans 14 amino acids. CDR3 sequence reads: CASSLSRRGNEQFF. CDR3 bases read: TGTGCCAGCAGTTTATCCCGCAGGGGCAATGAG.

Of note for this clone: Read coverage stops 3 residues before the CDR3 terminus; the germline J gene supplies the remainder. V is TRBV19 and J is TRBJ1-2; D unclear. Germline V gene data show CDR1 as LNHDA and CDR2 as SQIVND (reference sequence). CDR3 length: 15 amino acids. The CDR3 reads CASGLAGVIGNDYTF. CDR3 bases read: TGTGCCAGTGGACTAGCGGGAGTGATCGGAAATGAC.

Concerning this clone: The read ends 3 residues shy of where the CDR3 ends; the end is completed using the germline J gene. The rearrangement joins TRBV12-3 or TRBV12-4 to TRBJ1-5, with 9 bases identical to TRBD1. The CDR3 runs to 14 residues. V gave up 2 bases and J gave up 5 bases; unmatched junction bases: 1. CDR3 bases read: TGTGCCAGCAGTTTACGACAGGGGGATCAGCCC. It codes for CASSLRQGDQP. The entire CDR3 sequence reads CASSLRQGDQPQHF.

Regarding this clone: The CDR3 is cut off 3 residues early in the read; its end comes from the germline J gene. The V call is TRBV5-6, the J call TRBJ1-2; unclear D gene. V was trimmed by 2 bases and J by 4 bases, leaving 12 bases between them. The V gene's germline CDR1 is SGHDT and CDR2 YYEEEE. The CDR3 loop spans 14 amino acids. CDR3 residues: CASSFDTRSYGYTF. The CDR3 DNA, read in part, is TGTGCCAGCAGCTTCGACACTAGGAGCTATGGC. Based on the CDR3 plus reference TRBV5-6 and TRBJ1-2, the full variable domain is DAGVTQSPTHLIKTRGQQVTLRCSPKSGHDTVSWYQQALGQGPQFIFQYYEEEERQRGNFPDRFSGHQFPNYSSELNVNALLLGDSALYLCASSFDTRSYGYTFGSGTRLTVV.

A word on this clone: The CDR3 is cut off 3 residues early in the read; its end comes from the germline J gene. V is TRBV10-3 and J is TRBJ2-1; the D gene is possibly TRBD1 (5 bases). This CDR3 has 15 residues. The V and J ends lost 3 bases and 1 base respectively, with 10 bases between them. Germline CDR1 and CDR2: ENHRY and SYGVKD. Here the CDR3 reads CAISDPGKSYNEQFF. Incomplete CDR3 DNA: TGTGCCATCAGTGATCCAGGGAAGTCCTACAATGAG.

As for this clone: The read gets to within 3 residues of the CDR3 end, and the germline J gene fills in the rest. The chain employs TRBV7-9 and TRBJ2-1, with 8 positions matching TRBD2. Germline V gene data show CDR1 as SEHNR and CDR2 as FQNEAQ (reference sequence). The CDR3 has 14 residues. The V segment lost 1 base and the J segment 4 bases; nucleotides outside the gene matches: 0. The sequenced CDR3 bases are TGTGCCAGCAGCTTAGGCGGGAGGTACAATGAG. Encoded protein: CASSLGGRYNE. The whole CDR3 is CASSLGGRYNEQFF.

Remarks on this clone: Read coverage stops 3 residues before the CDR3 terminus; the germline J gene supplies the remainder. The genes are TRBV20-1 and TRBJ2-1; 11 positions match TRBD2. The CDR3 is made up of 17 amino acids. V shed 3 bases and J 5 bases; nucleotides not matched to a gene: 12. CDR1 and CDR2 from the germline V gene are DFQATT and SNEGSKA (reference sequence). Partial CDR3 DNA: TGCAGTGCTAGGCCCCTAACCCTAGCGGGAGGTGACAATGAG. This encodes CSARPLTLAGGDNE. The full CDR3 reads CSARPLTLAGGDNEQFF.